This TCR beta chain was sequenced for a study of shared clonotypes between healthy human individuals. General study points: Of the naive CD4 clonotypes, roughly 5.5% were shared across a few donors.

The donor cohort consisted entirely of Caucasian adults residing in Nashville, Tennessee. CDR1 and CDR2 (germline): MGHDK, SYGVNS. The germline V and J ends were trimmed by 7 bases and 3 bases, with 10 bases remaining between them. The CDR3 contains 13 residues. Using immunoSEQ multiplex PCR, the repertoire was profiled, and TCRdb retains in-frame clones only, with some absent. Of roughly 2,500,000 clones detected, more than 85% appear once; the ten largest clones hold 0.36%. About this clone itself: The antigen is unknown.

V gene TRBV25-1 combines with J gene TRBJ1-3, with D uncertain. Sequencing was performed on naive CD4+ T cells from PBMCs. Regarding subset: CD45RA+ positively selected. This receptor was identified in a man aged 18 to 29 in good health. Some clones in this sample may be carry-over from other donors' samples. The CDR3 region is CASISTSGNTIYF. CDR3 nucleotide sequence: TGTGCCAGCATCTCTACGAGTGGAAACACCATATATTTT.